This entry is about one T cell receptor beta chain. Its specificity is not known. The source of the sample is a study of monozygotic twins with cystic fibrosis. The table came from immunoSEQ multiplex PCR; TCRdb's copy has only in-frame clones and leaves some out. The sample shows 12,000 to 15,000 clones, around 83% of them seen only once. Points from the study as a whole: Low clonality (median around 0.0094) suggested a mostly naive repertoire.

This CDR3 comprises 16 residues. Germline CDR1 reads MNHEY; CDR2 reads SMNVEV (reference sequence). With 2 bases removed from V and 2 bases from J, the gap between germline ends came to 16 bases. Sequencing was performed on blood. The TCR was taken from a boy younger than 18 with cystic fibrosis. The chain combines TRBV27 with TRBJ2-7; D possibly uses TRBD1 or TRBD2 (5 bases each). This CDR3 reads CASSLRRTRGPYEQYF. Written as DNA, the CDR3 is TGTGCCAGCAGTTTAAGGAGGACCCGGGGACCCTACGAGCAGTACTTC.